This passage covers 27 T cell receptor beta chains from one sample sequenced in a study of blood T cell repertoires in COVID-19. TCRdb keeps only in-frame clones here, not all; method: immunoSEQ multiplex PCR. The sample gives 400,000 to 450,000 clones, 85% to 90% of which show up once; less than 0.95% is in the top ten. The sample consisted of peripheral blood. These receptors originate from a man younger than 35 with COVID-19, enrolled during active disease.

The gene calls are TRBV10-1 and TRBJ2-7; 11 bases agree with TRBD1. Germline loops: CDR1 WNHNN, CDR2 SYGVQD (reference sequence). The CDR3 contains 15 residues. The J segment lost 0 bases and the V segment lost 6 bases, leaving 4 bases of the junction unmatched. In nucleotides, the CDR3 is TGCGCCAGCAGCCGGACAGGGGGCGCCTCCTACGAGCAGTACTTC. Encoded protein: CASSRTGGASYEQYF.

V is TRBV27 and J is TRBJ2-7; 8 nucleotides align to TRBD2. The ends lost 5 bases at V and 5 bases at J; junction bases unmatched: 14. The CDR3 length is 16 residues. The germline V gene has CDR1 MNHEY and CDR2 SMNVEV (reference sequence). The DNA for the CDR3 is TGTGCCAGCAGTCGAACCGGGCCAGCGGGAGCCCACGAGCAGTACTTC. This translates into CASSRTGPAGAHEQYF.

This chain joins TRBV6-5 and TRBJ2-7; 9 bases agree with TRBD2. This CDR3 comprises 14 residues. Trimming cost V 6 bases and J 5 bases; bases outside gene matches: 8. Germline V CDR1 and CDR2: MNHEY, SVGAGI. CDR3 bases: TGTGCCAGCAGCCCGGGACTAGCATACAACGAGCAGTACTTC. Its translation is CASSPGLAYNEQYF.

This clone was counted a few times. The CDR3 spells CASSLTRPGQGASAFF. Written as DNA, the CDR3 is TGTGCCAGCAGTCTGACTCGACCGGGACAGGGGGCTTCGGCTTTCTTT. The chain joins TRBV27 to TRBJ1-1; 12 positions agree with TRBD1. The CDR3 has 16 amino acids. V was pared by 5 bases and J by 11 bases, with 15 bases of the junction left unmatched. Germline assignment: CDR1 MNHEY and CDR2 SMNVEV (reference sequence).

This rearrangement joins TRBV6-5 to TRBJ1-5; 7 bases agree with TRBD1. V dropped 7 bases and J dropped 2; count of bases not matched to a gene: 5. This CDR3 comprises 14 residues. Germline CDR1 reads MNHEY; CDR2 reads SVGAGI. In DNA, the CDR3 is TGTGCCAGCAAAGACAGGGATCGCAATCAGCCCCAGCATTTT. Amino acid sequence: CASKDRDRNQPQHF.

This clone was counted a single time. The chain has TRBV5-1 and TRBJ1-5; D unresolved. V lost 2 bases to trimming and J lost 2 bases, with 14 bases between them. Germline values: CDR1 SGHRS, CDR2 YFSETQ. The CDR3 covers 16 residues. CDR3 amino acids: CASSFGVNGGNQPQHF. The CDR3 DNA reads as TGCGCCAGCAGCTTCGGGGTTAATGGGGGCAATCAGCCCCAGCATTTT.

The genes are TRBV5-5 and TRBJ2-7; D possibly corresponds to TRBD2 (7 bases). CDR1 is SGHKS, CDR2 YYEKEE, per germline (reference sequence). The CDR3 runs to 15 residues. V was shortened by 3 bases and J by 6 bases, with 19 bases between the two germline ends. This chain's CDR3 is CASSSLGEGVGEQYF. The CDR3 nucleotides read TGTGCCAGCAGCTCCCTGGGGGAGGGGGTTGGCGAGCAGTACTTC.

This clone was detected a few times. This chain connects TRBV7-8 to TRBJ1-6; no reliable D call. Germline CDR1 is SGHVS and CDR2 is FQNEAQ. Trimming shortened V by 5 bases and J by 5 bases, and 13 bases separated the two germline ends. The CDR3 spans 15 residues. The CDR3 coding sequence is TGTGCCAGCAGCCGCGGAACAGCAGATAATTCACCCCTCCACTTT. The encoded protein is CASSRGTADNSPLHF. Full variable domain (missing parts from reference TRBV7-8 and TRBJ1-6): GAGVSQSPRYKVAKRGQDVALRCDPISGHVSLFWYQQALGQGPEFLTYFQNEAQLDKSGLPSDRFFAERPEGSVSTLKIQRTQQEDSAVYLCASSRGTADNSPLHFGNGTRLTVT.

Comment on this clone: Other nucleotide sequences from this sample produce the same CDR3. The chain links TRBV27 to TRBJ1-2; D gene uncertain. Trimming pared 3 bases from V and 0 bases from J, leaving 5 bases between. CDR1 and CDR2 (germline): MNHEY, SMNVEV (reference sequence). The length of the CDR3 is 13 residues. CDR3 protein: CASSFSPNYGYTF. The CDR3 coding sequence is TGTGCCAGCAGTTTTTCTCCTAACTATGGCTACACCTTC.

The rearrangement uses TRBV6-2 or TRBV6-3 and TRBJ2-7; 7 positions agree with TRBD2. This CDR3 contains 15 residues. After removal of 2 bases from V and 1 base from J, the junction contained 5 bases not matched to a gene. Germline values: CDR1 MNHEY, CDR2 SVGEGT. The CDR3, as DNA: TGTGCCAGCAGTTACGTTAGCGGGTCTTCCTACGAGCAGTACTTC. The encoded protein is CASSYVSGSSYEQYF.

The V and J genes are TRBV5-4 and TRBJ1-2, with a weak D call TRBD1 (6 bases). V shed 6 bases and J shed 0 bases, with 18 bases lying between them. From germline, CDR1 is SGHNT and CDR2 YYREEE (reference sequence). This CDR3 is built from 16 residues. The CDR3 protein is CASTPLGGASNYGYTF. CDR3 coding DNA: TGTGCCAGCACCCCCTTGGGGGGGGCGTCTAACTATGGCTACACCTTC.

V usage is TRBV19 and J usage is TRBJ2-2, with 8 bases matching TRBD1. CDR3 length: 16 amino acids. The V segment lost 6 bases and the J segment 5 bases; nucleotides outside the gene matches: 11. Germline-derived CDR1 and CDR2 are LNHDA and SQIVND (reference sequence). The CDR3 sequence is CASRWDGTGKTGELFF. The CDR3 DNA follows: TGTGCCAGTAGATGGGACGGGACAGGAAAGACCGGGGAGCTGTTTTTT.

The V gene is TRBV6-5, the J gene TRBJ1-4; 9 bases are shared with TRBD1. Germline V gives CDR1 MNHEY, CDR2 SVGAGI. The length of the CDR3 is 14 residues. Losses at the gene ends were 6 bases for V and 7 bases for J; bases not matched to a gene: 6. This chain's CDR3 is CASSPDRGFEKLFF. CDR3 nucleotides: TGTGCCAGCAGCCCCGACAGGGGGTTTGAAAAACTGTTTTTT.

The rearrangement links TRBV12-3 or TRBV12-4 to TRBJ2-7; D call uncertain. V was pared by 3 bases and J by 3 bases, with 9 bases between. The CDR3 is made up of 13 amino acids. The CDR3 DNA sequence: TGTGCCAGCAGTTTCCTACTACTCTACGAGCAGTACTTC. It codes for CASSFLLLYEQYF.

The chain recombines TRBV6-6 with TRBJ2-3; D perhaps matches TRBD1 (6 bases). There are 16 residues in the CDR3. The germline V gene has CDR1 MNHNY and CDR2 SVGAGI (reference sequence). V was clipped by 10 bases and J by 1 base, with 21 bases between them. The CDR3 DNA reads as TGTGCCACCGTAAAAAAAGGGGGTGATGGCACAGATACGCAGTATTTT. It translates to CATVKKGGDGTDTQYF.

The chain recombines TRBV6-5 with TRBJ2-5, with D perhaps TRBD2 (5 bases). V dropped 0 bases and J dropped 5 bases, with 13 bases sitting between them. Germline-derived CDR1 and CDR2 are MNHEY and SVGAGI. This CDR3 is 15 amino acids long. CDR3 sequence (DNA): TGTGCCAGCAGTTACTCGAAGTCGCCGGGGGAGACCCAGTACTTC. Translating it yields CASSYSKSPGETQYF.

This clone was seen more than once but under ten times. V gene TRBV11-2 combines with J gene TRBJ2-7, with a tentative D call TRBD1 (5 bases). Germline V gene data show CDR1 as SGHAT and CDR2 as FQNNGV. CDR3 length: 13 residues. V lost 4 bases to trimming and J lost 3 bases, with 10 bases between them. The CDR3 is CASSSFQGYEQYF. The CDR3 DNA reads TGTGCCAGCAGCTCATTTCAGGGCTACGAGCAGTACTTC.

This chain uses TRBV4-1 with TRBJ1-3; the D gene is possibly TRBD1 (5 bases). The CDR3 length is 14 residues. Germline CDR1 and CDR2: MGHRA and YSYEKL. V lost 5 bases, J lost 0 bases, and 8 bases lay in between. The CDR3 is CASSGGSSGNTIYF. The CDR3 nucleotides read TGCGCCAGCAGCGGGGGGAGCTCTGGAAACACCATATATTTT.

The DNA for the CDR3 is TGTGCCAGCAGCTCGCCGGGGAGCTCCTACAATGAGCAGTTCTTC. This encodes CASSSPGSSYNEQFF. The V gene is TRBV7-9, the J gene TRBJ2-1; tentatively, D is TRBD2 (5 bases). V lost 4 bases and J 0 bases, leaving 10 bases between the germline ends. Looked up from germline, CDR1 is SEHNR and CDR2 is FQNEAQ (reference sequence). The CDR3 is 15 residues long.

The chain couples TRBV5-1 to TRBJ2-1, with 9 bases aligning to TRBD2. Trimming took 0 bases from V and 2 from J; bases not matched to a gene: 0. Germline values: CDR1 SGHRS, CDR2 YFSETQ. The CDR3 has 15 amino acids. The CDR3 is CASSLGLAAYNEQFF. The CDR3, as DNA: TGCGCCAGCAGCTTGGGACTAGCGGCCTACAATGAGCAGTTCTTC.

The gene calls are TRBV2 and TRBJ2-5; a possible D gene is TRBD1 (5 bases). The CDR3 totals 14 residues. V was shortened by 6 bases and J by 1 base, with 12 bases between the two germline ends. Germline CDR1 SNHLY, CDR2 FYNNEI. The CDR3 loop is CASRKGRGQETQYF. The CDR3 DNA sequence: TGTGCCAGCAGGAAGGGAAGGGGCCAAGAGACCCAGTACTTC.

This clone occurred once. This chain connects TRBV30 to TRBJ2-7, with 8 bases fitting TRBD1. CDR1 and CDR2 from the germline V gene are GTSNPN and SVGIG (reference sequence). The ends lost 2 bases at V and 4 bases at J; junction bases unmatched: 7. The length of the CDR3 is 14 residues. CDR3 residues: CAWSTGGLLYEQYF. The CDR3 DNA follows: TGTGCCTGGAGTACAGGGGGTTTATTGTACGAGCAGTACTTC.

This sequence joins TRBV24-1 and TRBJ2-2; no firm D call. In germline, CDR1 is KGHDR, CDR2 SFDVKD. CDR3 size: 16 residues. Trimming took off 1 base at V and 5 bases at J, with 13 bases between the two ends. The CDR3 region has the DNA TGTGCCACCAGTGATTTTAGCAGAAGCGCTACCGGGGAGCTGTTTTTT. Translated, it gives CATSDFSRSATGELFF.

The chain recombines TRBV28 with TRBJ2-7; a possible D gene is TRBD1 (6 bases). The CDR3 runs to 13 residues. The germline V and J ends were trimmed by 7 bases and 2 bases, with 12 bases remaining between them. Germline assignment: CDR1 MDHEN and CDR2 SYDVKM. For the CDR3, the DNA is TGTGCCAGCAAACCGGGACAACCCTACGAGCAGTACTTC. Translated, it gives CASKPGQPYEQYF.

The CDR3 loop is CASGPTNTEAFF. The CDR3 bases are TGTGCCAGTGGTCCTACGAACACTGAAGCTTTCTTT. The chain combines TRBV19 with TRBJ1-1; no definite D call. The CDR3 consists of 12 residues. Germline values: CDR1 LNHDA, CDR2 SQIVND (reference sequence). The V end lost 8 bases, the J end lost 1 base, and 8 bases lay between the germline ends.

The rearrangement uses TRBV5-1 and TRBJ1-6; weak D call: TRBD1 (5 bases). The V end was cut by 4 bases, the J end by 10 bases, with 12 bases between. CDR3 length: 13 residues. CDR1 and CDR2 (germline): SGHRS, YFSETQ. Here the CDR3 DNA reads TGCGCCAGCAGCACAGGACAATGGTCACCCCTCCACTTT. Amino acids: CASSTGQWSPLHF.

The rearrangement links TRBV18 to TRBJ2-5; D ambiguous. Per the germline V gene, CDR1 is KGHSH and CDR2 is LQKENI. With 3 bases removed from V and 1 base from J, the gap between germline ends came to 3 bases. This CDR3 spans 12 amino acids. This CDR3 is CASSPLQETQYF. CDR3 nucleotides: TGTGCCAGCTCACCCCTCCAAGAGACCCAGTACTTC.